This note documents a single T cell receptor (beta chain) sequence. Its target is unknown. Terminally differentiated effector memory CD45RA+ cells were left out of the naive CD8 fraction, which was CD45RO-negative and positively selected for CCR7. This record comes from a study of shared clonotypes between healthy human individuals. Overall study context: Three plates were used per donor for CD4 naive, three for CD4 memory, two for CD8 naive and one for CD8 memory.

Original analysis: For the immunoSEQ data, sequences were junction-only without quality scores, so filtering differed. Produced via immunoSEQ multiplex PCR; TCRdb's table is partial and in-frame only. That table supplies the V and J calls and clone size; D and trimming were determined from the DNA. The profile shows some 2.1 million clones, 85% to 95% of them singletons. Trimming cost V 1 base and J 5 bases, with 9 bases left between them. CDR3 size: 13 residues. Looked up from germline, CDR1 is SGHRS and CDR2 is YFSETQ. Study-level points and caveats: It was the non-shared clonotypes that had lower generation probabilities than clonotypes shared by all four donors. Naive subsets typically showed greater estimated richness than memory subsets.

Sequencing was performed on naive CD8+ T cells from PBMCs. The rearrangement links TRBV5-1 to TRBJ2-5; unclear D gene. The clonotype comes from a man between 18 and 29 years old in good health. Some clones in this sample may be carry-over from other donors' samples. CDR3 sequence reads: CASSLSPEETQYF. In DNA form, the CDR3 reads TGCGCCAGCAGCTTGTCGCCGGAGGAGACCCAGTACTTC. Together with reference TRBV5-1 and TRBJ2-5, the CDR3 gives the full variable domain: KAGVTQTPRYLIKTRGQQVTLSCSPISGHRSVSWYQQTPGQGLQFLFEYFSETQRNKGNFPGRFSGRQFSNSRSEMNVSTLELGDSALYLCASSLSPEETQYFGPGTRLLVL.